This is a list of T cell receptor beta chains from one sample in a study of control samples from healthy donors and cancer patients. Only in-frame clones appear in the TCRdb table, and some are missing; sequencing was by immunoSEQ multiplex PCR. The sample lists around 120,000 clones; about 92% were seen once. Sequencing was performed on PBMCs. All receptors derive from a man aged 45 to 65 with head and neck cancer. The CDR3 runs from the conserved cysteine through the conserved F or W. Each record gives: V gene, clone size, J gene, D gene, CDR3 DNA, CDR3 protein. D genes are given only for firm matches. Rows may omit the clone size; those that give it use once, few, many or a size class.

>TRBV7-9|-|TRBJ1-4|-
TGTGCCAGCACCCAAGGGGACGGCAGGGCGAATGAAAAACTGTTTTTT
CASTQGDGRANEKLFF
>TRBV5-1|-|TRBJ2-6|-
TGCGCCAGCGGCTCAGGGGACGCTGGGGCCAACGTCCTGACTTTC
CASGSGDAGANVLTF
>TRBV6-5|-|TRBJ2-7|-
TGTGCCAGCAACCGGGGGGCCCCCTTCGAGCAGTACTTC
CASNRGAPFEQYF
>TRBV5-6|-|TRBJ2-1|TRBD2
TGTGCCAGCAGCCCGGGACTAGCGGGGGGGCGGGAGCAGTTCTTC
CASSPGLAGGREQFF
>TRBV15|-|TRBJ1-6|-
TGTGCCACCAGCAGACGCTCGGGGAGCGGGGGTTCACCCCTCCACTTT
CATSRRSGSGGSPLHF
>TRBV6-5|few|TRBJ1-4|-
TGTGCCAGCACAGGCGGGCACGAAAAACTGTTTTTT
CASTGGHEKLFF
>TRBV11-2|-|TRBJ2-7|-
TGTGCCAGCAGCTTAACGGGCGAGCAGTACTTC
CASSLTGEQYF
>TRBV7-2|-|TRBJ1-3|-
TGTGCCAGCAGCTCATGGACAGCTTCTGGAAACACCATATATTTT
CASSSWTASGNTIYF
>TRBV14|-|TRBJ2-6|TRBD1
TGTGCCAGCAGCCCCCTTGCAGGGGGTCCATCTGGGGCCAACGTCCTGACTTTC
CASSPLAGGPSGANVLTF
>TRBV19|-|TRBJ1-1|-
TGTGCCAGTAGTATAGGAGGACTCGGCTCTGAAGCTTTCTTT
CASSIGGLGSEAFF
>TRBV30|-|TRBJ2-1|TRBD2
TGTGCCTGGAGTGCCGGGACTAGCTCTTCCTACAATGAGCAGTTCTTC
CAWSAGTSSSYNEQFF
>TRBV30|-|TRBJ1-3|-
TGTGCCTGGAGGCCCGGGCTCTCTGGAAACACCATATATTTT
CAWRPGLSGNTIYF
>TRBV11-3|-|TRBJ2-3|TRBD2
TGTGCCAGCAGCCTCAAAGCGGGGTTGGCAGATACGCAGTATTTT
CASSLKAGLADTQYF
>TRBV10-1|-|TRBJ2-3|TRBD2
TGCGCCAGCAGGACTATCGGCGGGGGGCTCATTAGCACAGATACGCAGTATTTT
CASRTIGGGLISTDTQYF
>TRBV28|-|TRBJ2-2|TRBD2
TGTGCCAGCAGTTTAGGCGGGGGAGGGACCGGGGAGCTGTTTTTT
CASSLGGGGTGELFF
>TRBV7-9|-|TRBJ2-5|TRBD2
TGTGCCGGCAGAGGGGACGGGACTAGGGCAGAGACCCAGTACTTC
CAGRGDGTRAETQYF
>TRBV6-2/TRBV6-3|-|TRBJ1-5|-
TGTGCCAGCAGTTACGGGCTGGGTGGACAGCCCCAGCATTTT
CASSYGLGGQPQHF
>TRBV19|-|TRBJ1-6|-
TGTGCCAGTAGTCGCCGGGACATCCGTGGGTCCACCCTCCACTTT
CASSRRDIRGSTLHF
>TRBV3-1/TRBV3-2|-|TRBJ2-7|-
TGTGCCAGCAGTCCCTTGAGGGGAGCCTACGAGCAGTACTTC
CASSPLRGAYEQYF
>TRBV4-3|-|TRBJ2-7|-
TGCGCCAGCAGCCAAGTCCAGGGAAGCCGGGACGAGCAGTACTTC
CASSQVQGSRDEQYF
>TRBV6-5|-|TRBJ2-5|-
TGTGCCAGCAGTTACGGGACGGGAACCGGGGAGACCCAGTACTTC
CASSYGTGTGETQYF
>TRBV5-1|-|TRBJ2-1|TRBD2
TGCGCCAGCAGCTTAGGCGGGGGTGAGCAGTTCTTC
CASSLGGGEQFF
>TRBV19|-|TRBJ1-2|-
TGTGCCAGTAGTACACGCATAGTAAGCCGATTGACCCGGTATGGCTACACCTTC
CASSTRIVSRLTRYGYTF
>TRBV6-1|-|TRBJ2-7|-
TGTGCCAGCAGTGAAGCGCCTGGTAACACCTACGAGCAGTACTTC
CASSEAPGNTYEQYF
>TRBV6-2/TRBV6-3|-|TRBJ2-7|-
TGTGCCAGCAGTTACGGCCAGTCCCCCTACTACGAGCAGTACTTC
CASSYGQSPYYEQYF
>TRBV5-4|-|TRBJ2-5|TRBD1
TGTGCCAGCAGCCACGGACAGGAACAAGAGACCCAGTACTTC
CASSHGQEQETQYF
>TRBV29-1|-|TRBJ1-2|-
TGCAGCGTTGATGCAAAACAGGCCTTTCACTATGGCTACACCTTC
CSVDAKQAFHYGYTF
>TRBV6-4|once|TRBJ2-1|TRBD2
TGTGCCACCAGGCCGGGACTAGTCCATATAGAGCAGTTCTTC
CATRPGLVHIEQFF
>TRBV3-1/TRBV3-2|-|TRBJ2-7|TRBD1
TGTGCCAGCAGCCGAGGACAGGGCCGCTACGAGCAGTACTTC
CASSRGQGRYEQYF
>TRBV30|-|TRBJ1-2|-
TGTGCCTTGGACAGACTAAACTATGGCTACACCTTC
CALDRLNYGYTF
>TRBV28|-|TRBJ1-1|-
TGTGCCAGCAGTGACCACAGGAGGAACACTGAAGCTTTCTTT
CASSDHRRNTEAFF
>TRBV6-5|-|TRBJ1-2|-
TGTGCCAGCAGTAATTCCAGGGGTATTGGCTATGGCTACACCTTC
CASSNSRGIGYGYTF
>TRBV27|-|TRBJ2-2|TRBD2
TGTGCCAGCAGTTCCCGTGGACTAGCGGGGGACTTAGGCCGGGAGCTGTTTTTT
CASSSRGLAGDLGRELFF
>TRBV7-2|-|TRBJ1-6|-
TGTGCCAGCAGCTCCGAGACAGTCTCGAATTCACCCCTCCACTTT
CASSSETVSNSPLHF
>TRBV7-2|-|TRBJ1-1|TRBD1
TGTGCCAGCAGCTTAGCGACCAGGGGGACTGAAGCTTTCTTT
CASSLATRGTEAFF
>TRBV7-2|-|TRBJ2-3|TRBD1
TGTGCCAGCAGCCGGACAGGGTGGGGCACAGATACGCAGTATTTT
CASSRTGWGTDTQYF
>TRBV19|-|TRBJ2-7|-
TGTGCCAGTAGCGGACATGGGGGCCGGGCGTACGAGCAGTACTTC
CASSGHGGRAYEQYF
>TRBV27|-|TRBJ1-3|-
TGTGCCAGCAGGTCGGGTGCGTCTGGAAACACCATATATTTT
CASRSGASGNTIYF
>TRBV30|-|TRBJ1-1|-
TGTGCCTGGAGTGTGGGAAACACTGAAGCTTTCTTT
CAWSVGNTEAFF
>TRBV7-2|-|TRBJ1-2|-
TGTGCCAGCAGCCCACGGCTCGGGACCCGGGGCTACACCTTC
CASSPRLGTRGYTF
>TRBV2|once|TRBJ1-5|TRBD1
TGTGCCAGCACCCGGACAGGGACTCAGCCCCAGCATTTT
CASTRTGTQPQHF
>TRBV7-9|-|TRBJ1-2|-
TGTGCCAGCAGCTTACTGGGTAACCCCTTTGAGTATGGCTACACCTTC
CASSLLGNPFEYGYTF
>TRBV6-5|-|TRBJ2-5|-
TGTGCCAGCAGTCAACAAGAGACCCAGTACTTC
CASSQQETQYF
>TRBV3-1/TRBV3-2|-|TRBJ2-3|-
TGTGCCAGCAGCCAAGGAGTAGCAAGCCTTACAGATACGCAGTATTTT
CASSQGVASLTDTQYF
>TRBV25-1|-|TRBJ2-1|TRBD2
TGTGCCAGCAGTGAATTCGGGGGGGGGAATTTTAATGAGCAGTTCTTC
CASSEFGGGNFNEQFF
>TRBV5-4|-|TRBJ2-1|-
TGTGCCAGCACTGGGGTAGGTAATGAGCAGTTCTTC
CASTGVGNEQFF
>TRBV4-2|-|TRBJ2-6|TRBD1
TGTGCCAGCAGCCAAGCTCGACAGGGGCCTGGGGCCAACGTCCTGACTTTC
CASSQARQGPGANVLTF
>TRBV5-4|-|TRBJ2-1|-
TGTGCCAGCAGCCCGAGAGCAGGGGGGCCGGCAAATGAGCAGTTCTTC
CASSPRAGGPANEQFF
>TRBV24-1|-|TRBJ1-1|-
TGTGCCACCAGTGATTTGGCTCAGGGCTCGAACACTGAAGCTTTCTTT
CATSDLAQGSNTEAFF
>TRBV7-6|-|TRBJ1-3|-
TGTGCCAGCAGCTTAGTAAACAGGAGAGGTCTCTCTGGAAACACCATATATTTT
CASSLVNRRGLSGNTIYF